This T cell receptor (beta chain) was captured by sequencing in a study of T cell repertoires in cytomegalovirus infection. Germline V CDR1 and CDR2: LGHNT, FRNRAP. The CDR3 covers 19 residues. About this clonotype itself: Its antigen is unknown. The junction differs from germline at one of its ends, possibly a read error.

TCRdb recomputed calls from the reads with MiXCR, one row per CDR3 protein. In the table there are 6,500 to 9,000 distinct CDR3 sequences, 49% of which are singletons. The chain employs TRBV12-5 and TRBJ2-1; D is unresolved. The TCR sequence derives from a human donor in good health (CMV status not recorded). Some clones in this sample may be carry-over from other donors' samples. The sequenced sample consisted of PBMCs, sequenced either directly or after in vitro stimulation (not recorded which). CDR3 DNA: TGTGCTAGTGGTTTTGTATCGGTAATAGGTGCCGTCCCCTACAATGAGCCGTTCTTC. Amino acid sequence: CASGFVSVIGAVPYNEPFF.